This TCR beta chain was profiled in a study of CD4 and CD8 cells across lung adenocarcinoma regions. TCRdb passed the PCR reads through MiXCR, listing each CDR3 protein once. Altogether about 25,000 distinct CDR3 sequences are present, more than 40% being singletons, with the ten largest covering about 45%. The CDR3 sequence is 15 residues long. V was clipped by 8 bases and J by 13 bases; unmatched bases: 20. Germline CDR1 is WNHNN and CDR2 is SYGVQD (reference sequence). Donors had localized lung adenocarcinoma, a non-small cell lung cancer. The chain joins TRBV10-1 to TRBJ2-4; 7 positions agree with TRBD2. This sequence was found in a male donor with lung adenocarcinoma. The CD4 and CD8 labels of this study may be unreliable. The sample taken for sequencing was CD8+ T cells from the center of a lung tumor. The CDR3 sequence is CASGEGLRAADTQYF. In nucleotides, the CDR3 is TGCGCCAGCGGGGAGGGGCTGCGGGCAGCAGACACGCAGTACTTC.